This TCR beta chain was observed in a study of response to subunit inactivated influenza vaccine. About this clonotype itself: Its target is not known.

TCRdb used MiXCR to reprocess the RT-PCR reads, holding one entry per CDR3 protein. The sample shows about 500,000 distinct CDR3 sequences, 15% to 20% of them seen only once. Study-wide results and caveats: New T cells are recruited in small numbers by each seasonal influenza vaccination, according to the authors' suggestion.

Unmatched junction bases numbered 12, after V lost 3 bases and J lost 6 bases. The V gene's germline CDR1 is SGDLS and CDR2 YYNGEE. The CDR3 runs 16 residues. The sequencing here drew on CD4+ T cells sorted from PBMCs, taken about 24 months after vaccination. V gene TRBV9 combines with J gene TRBJ2-1; 7 bases map to TRBD2. The sequence came from a man in his fifties or sixties who received an inactivated influenza vaccine. This chain's CDR3 is CASSARRRETPNEQFF. CDR3 nucleotide sequence: TGTGCCAGCAGCGCACGGCGGCGGGAGACCCCCAATGAGCAGTTCTTC.